The 3 T cell receptor beta chains below come from one sample, sequenced in a study of T cell clonality in common variable immunodeficiency. TCRdb's table, derived via immunoSEQ multiplex PCR, lists solely in-frame clones and lacks some. Singletons are absent from the sample, which has about 64,000 clones. Sequences were obtained from peripheral blood mononuclear cells. Every receptor here comes from a person aged 18 to 70 in good health.

This clone was seen many times. The read gets to within 3 residues of the CDR3 end, and the germline J gene fills in the rest. The V call is TRBV14, the J call TRBJ2-7, with 9 bases fitting TRBD1. The CDR3 is 17 residues long. Germline V gene lookup returns CDR1 SGHDN and CDR2 FVKESK. V lost 2 bases to trimming and J lost 4 bases; unmatched junction nucleotides: 12. Here the CDR3 reads CASSQRNRGLVEYEQYF. The part of the CDR3 DNA that was read is TGTGCCAGCAGCCAACGGAACAGGGGGCTGGTCGAATACGAG.

This clone was recorded many times. The read terminates 3 residues ahead of where the CDR3 ends, so the germline J gene completes it. The rearrangement uses TRBV20-1 and TRBJ2-7, with 7 bases lining up with TRBD2. Germline V gene sequence: CDR1 DFQATT, CDR2 SNEGSKA (reference sequence). The CDR3 consists of 14 residues. V was clipped by 5 bases and J by 2 bases; unmatched bases: 9. The CDR3 DNA, read in part, is TGCAGTGCTCCTGAGGAGCGGGGTACCTACGAG. It codes for CSAPEERGTYE. The complete CDR3 reads CSAPEERGTYEQYF.

This clone has ten or more counts. The DNA ends 3 residues before the CDR3 does, and the rest of the CDR3 is filled in from the germline J gene. The chain recombines TRBV7-6 with TRBJ1-5; 7 bases fit TRBD1. The CDR3 length is 18 residues. CDR1 and CDR2 from the germline V gene are SGHVS and FNYEAQ. Trimming at V came to 4 bases and at J to 0 bases, leaving 12 bases not matched to a gene. CDR3 loop: CASSSEGQREHSNQPQHF. The CDR3 bases that were read are TGTGCCAGCAGCTCCGAGGGACAGCGAGAGCATAGCAATCAGCCC.